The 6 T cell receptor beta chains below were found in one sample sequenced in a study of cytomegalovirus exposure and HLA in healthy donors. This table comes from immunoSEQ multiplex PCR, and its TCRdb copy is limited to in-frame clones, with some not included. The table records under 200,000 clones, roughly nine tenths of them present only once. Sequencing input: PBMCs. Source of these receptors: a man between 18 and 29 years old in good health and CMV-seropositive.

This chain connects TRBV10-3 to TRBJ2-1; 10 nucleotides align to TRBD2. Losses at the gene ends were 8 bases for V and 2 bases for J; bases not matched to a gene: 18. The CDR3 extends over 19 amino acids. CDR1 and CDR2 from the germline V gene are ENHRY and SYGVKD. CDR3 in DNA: TGTGCCATCGGGGGGCCTGGGACTAGCGAGAACCGGGCCTACAATGAGCAGTTCTTC. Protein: CAIGGPGTSENRAYNEQFF.

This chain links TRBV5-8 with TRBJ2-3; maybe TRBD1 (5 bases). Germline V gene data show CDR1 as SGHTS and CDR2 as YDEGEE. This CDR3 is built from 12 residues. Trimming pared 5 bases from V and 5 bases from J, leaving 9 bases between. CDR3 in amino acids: CASRPQGDTQYF. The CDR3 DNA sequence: TGTGCCAGCAGACCTCAGGGAGATACGCAGTATTTT.

CDR3 sequence (DNA): TGTGCCAGCAGCTTAAAAGGACAGGGAACCGGCTACGAGCAGTACTTC. Translated, it gives CASSLKGQGTGYEQYF. V usage is TRBV7-8 and J usage is TRBJ2-7; 8 nucleotides line up with TRBD1. Unmatched junction bases numbered 9, after V lost 2 bases and J lost 3 bases. The CDR3 is 16 amino acids. Germline V gene sequence: CDR1 SGHVS, CDR2 FQNEAQ. Full variable domain (remainder filled in from reference TRBV7-8 and TRBJ2-7): GAGVSQSPRYKVAKRGQDVALRCDPISGHVSLFWYQQALGQGPEFLTYFQNEAQLDKSGLPSDRFFAERPEGSVSTLKIQRTQQEDSAVYLCASSLKGQGTGYEQYFGPGTRLTVT.

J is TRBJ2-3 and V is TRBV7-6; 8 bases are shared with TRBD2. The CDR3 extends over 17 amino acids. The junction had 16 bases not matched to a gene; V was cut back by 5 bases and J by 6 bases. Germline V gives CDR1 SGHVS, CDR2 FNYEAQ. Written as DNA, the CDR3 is TGTGCCAGCAGCAACCCCTACTTGAAGCGGGGGCGGGATACGCAGTATTTT. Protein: CASSNPYLKRGRDTQYF. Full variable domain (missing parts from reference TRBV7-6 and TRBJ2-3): GAGVSQSPRYKVTKRGQDVALRCDPISGHVSLYWYRQALGQGPEFLTYFNYEAQQDKSGLPNDRFSAERPEGSISTLTIQRTEQRDSAMYRCASSNPYLKRGRDTQYFGPGTRLTVL.

Written as DNA, the CDR3 is TGCGCCAGCAGCCAAGCCTTAAGCGGGAGGGCCAATGAGCAGTTCTTC. Translated: CASSQALSGRANEQFF. V gene TRBV4-1 combines with J gene TRBJ2-1; TRBD2 matches 10 bases. This CDR3 comprises 16 residues. Trimming cost V 1 base and J 6 bases; bases outside gene matches: 6. Germline-derived CDR1 and CDR2 are MGHRA and YSYEKL.

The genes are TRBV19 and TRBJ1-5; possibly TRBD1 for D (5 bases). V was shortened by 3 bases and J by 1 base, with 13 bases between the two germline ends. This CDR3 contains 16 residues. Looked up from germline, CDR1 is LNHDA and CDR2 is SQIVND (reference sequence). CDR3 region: CASSISSGRSNQPQHF. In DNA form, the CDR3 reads TGTGCCAGTAGTATTTCGTCAGGGAGGAGCAATCAGCCCCAGCATTTT.